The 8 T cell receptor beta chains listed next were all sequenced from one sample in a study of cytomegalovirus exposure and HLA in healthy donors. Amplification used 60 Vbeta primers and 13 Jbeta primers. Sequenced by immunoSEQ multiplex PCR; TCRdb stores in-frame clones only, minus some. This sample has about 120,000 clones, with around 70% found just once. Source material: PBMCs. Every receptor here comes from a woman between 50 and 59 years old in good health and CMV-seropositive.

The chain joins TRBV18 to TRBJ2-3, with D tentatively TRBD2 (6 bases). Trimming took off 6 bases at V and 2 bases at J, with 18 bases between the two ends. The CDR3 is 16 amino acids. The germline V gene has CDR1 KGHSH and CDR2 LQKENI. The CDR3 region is CASSLDATRNTDTQYF. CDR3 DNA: TGTGCCAGCTCGCTAGACGCGACTAGAAACACAGATACGCAGTATTTT.

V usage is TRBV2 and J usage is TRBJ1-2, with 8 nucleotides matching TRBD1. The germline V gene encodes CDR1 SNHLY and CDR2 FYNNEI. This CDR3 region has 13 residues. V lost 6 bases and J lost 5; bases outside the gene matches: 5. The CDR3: CASSGQGPYGYTF. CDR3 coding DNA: TGTGCCAGCAGCGGACAGGGACCATATGGCTACACCTTC.

The DNA for the CDR3 is TGTGCCAGCAGCGGACAGCGCCTGAACACTGAAGCTTTCTTT. Its protein is CASSGQRLNTEAFF. The chain combines TRBV7-9 with TRBJ1-1; perhaps TRBD1 as D (6 bases). Per germline, CDR1 SEHNR and CDR2 FQNEAQ (reference sequence). The germline V and J ends were trimmed by 5 bases and 0 bases, with 10 bases remaining between them. The CDR3 has 14 amino acids. The variable domain in full, completed from reference TRBV7-9 and TRBJ1-1, reads DTGVSQNPRHKITKRGQNVTFRCDPISEHNRLYWYRQTLGQGPEFLTYFQNEAQLEKSRLLSDRFSAERPKGSFSTLEIQRTEQGDSAMYLCASSGQRLNTEAFFGQGTRLTVV.

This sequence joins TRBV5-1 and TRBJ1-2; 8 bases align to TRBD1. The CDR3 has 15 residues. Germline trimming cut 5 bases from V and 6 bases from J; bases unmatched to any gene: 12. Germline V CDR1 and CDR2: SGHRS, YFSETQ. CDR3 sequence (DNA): TGCGCCAGCAGTCCTATGCAGGGGGCAGGGGATGGCTACACCTTC. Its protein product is CASSPMQGAGDGYTF. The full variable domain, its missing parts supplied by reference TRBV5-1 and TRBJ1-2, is KAGVTQTPRYLIKTRGQQVTLSCSPISGHRSVSWYQQTPGQGLQFLFEYFSETQRNKGNFPGRFSGRQFSNSRSEMNVSTLELGDSALYLCASSPMQGAGDGYTFGSGTRLTVV.

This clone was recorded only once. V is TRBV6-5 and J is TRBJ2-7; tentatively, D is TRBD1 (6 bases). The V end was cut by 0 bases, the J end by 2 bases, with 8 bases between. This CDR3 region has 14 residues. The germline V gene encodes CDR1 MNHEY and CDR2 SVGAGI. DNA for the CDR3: TGTGCCAGCAGTTACTCGGGGGCAACCTACGAGCAGTACTTC. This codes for CASSYSGATYEQYF.

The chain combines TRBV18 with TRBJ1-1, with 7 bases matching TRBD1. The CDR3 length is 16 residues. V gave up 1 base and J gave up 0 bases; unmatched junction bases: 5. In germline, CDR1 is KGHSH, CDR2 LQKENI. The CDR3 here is CASSPLETGMNTEAFF. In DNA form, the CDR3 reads TGTGCCAGCTCACCACTGGAGACAGGGATGAACACTGAAGCTTTCTTT.

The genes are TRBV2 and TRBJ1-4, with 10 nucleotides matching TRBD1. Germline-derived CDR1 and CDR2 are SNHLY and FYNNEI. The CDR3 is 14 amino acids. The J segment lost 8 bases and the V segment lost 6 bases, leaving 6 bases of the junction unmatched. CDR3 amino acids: CASRGDRGSEKLFF. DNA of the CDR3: TGTGCCAGCAGGGGGGACAGGGGTTCGGAAAAACTGTTTTTT.

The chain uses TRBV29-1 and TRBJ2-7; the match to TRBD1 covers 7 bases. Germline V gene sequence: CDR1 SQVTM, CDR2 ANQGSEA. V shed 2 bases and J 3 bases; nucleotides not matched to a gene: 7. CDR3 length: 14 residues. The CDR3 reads CSVEFAGTDYEQYF. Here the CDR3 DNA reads TGCAGCGTTGAATTCGCCGGGACAGACTACGAGCAGTACTTC.